This T cell receptor beta chain was identified during a study of tumor-infiltrating lymphocytes in primary liver carcinoma. Whole-study context: Both sexes were represented among patients, who were 30 to 69 years old. In every tissue type, samples returned a similar yield of roughly 3.65 to 8 million productive TCRbeta reads.

General study results and limits: A significantly higher top-250-clone fraction was recorded for tumors than for blood (p = 0.039).

A primer matching the constant region was used to make TCR beta cDNA from 450 to 500 ng of total RNA. Nested multiplex PCR, run for three rounds with slightly modified ARM-PCR, yielded TCR beta libraries. Primers for the first two PCR rounds were TRBV1-TRBV30 forward primers and a C-beta reverse primer (approximately 10 cycles per round). MiXCR, applied by TCRdb to the multiplex PCR reads, yields one record per CDR3 protein. Of 40,000 or so distinct CDR3 sequences listed, 75% are singletons. The study co-extracted DNA and RNA from around 20-30 mg of unsorted bulk tissue. Germline V lookup: CDR1 SGHAT, CDR2 FQDESV (reference sequence). V gave up 4 bases and J gave up 7 bases; unmatched junction bases: 8. CDR3 length: 14 residues. This clonotype is termed large. What it binds is unknown.

This clonotype was obtained from a woman aged 30 to 39 with primary liver carcinoma and hepatitis B virus infection. The chain links TRBV11-1 to TRBJ2-5, with 8 positions matching TRBD1. The sample taken for sequencing was tumor-adjacent normal liver tissue. The CDR3 region has the DNA TGTGCCAGCAGCTGGGCAGGGGGCACTGGGACCCAGTACTTC. Translated: CASSWAGGTGTQYF. Full variable domain (missing parts from reference TRBV11-1 and TRBJ2-5): EAEVAQSPRYKITEKSQAVAFWCDPISGHATLYWYRQILGQGPELLVQFQDESVVDDSQLPKDRFSAERLKGVDSTLKIQPAELGDSAMYLCASSWAGGTGTQYFGPGTRLLVL.